Detailed here is one T cell receptor beta chain. Its antigen is unknown. The sample belongs to a study of cytomegalovirus exposure and HLA in healthy donors. Study-level information: Unique TCRs from HLA-typed donors, about 78 million of them, were held in an early data release. Findings and caveats of the study: A list of 150 to 200 TCR beta chains associated with cytomegalovirus was given. It was only CMV serostatus that was available as immune exposure information. Earlier analysis found most TCR beta V segments productive about 90% or about 30% of the time.

The PCR employed 60 Vbeta primers together with 13 Jbeta primers. Clones were sequenced by immunoSEQ multiplex PCR, and TCRdb holds only the in-frame ones, with some missing. The sample holds around 140,000 clones; around 80% are singletons and the top ten take 4.5% to 5.5%. In germline, CDR1 is MNHEY, CDR2 SVGAGI. The ends lost 7 bases at V and 10 bases at J; junction bases unmatched: 12. The CDR3 is 15 residues long. The sequence came from a middle-aged man in good health and CMV-seronegative. The sample taken for sequencing was PBMCs. The V and J genes are TRBV6-5 and TRBJ1-6; 8 bases fit TRBD1. DNA of the CDR3: TGTGCCAGCAACTCAGTCGGACAGGGTGCGTCACCCCTCCACTTT. This codes for CASNSVGQGASPLHF.